This TCR beta chain was retrieved from a study of T-cell reconstitution after alpha-beta-depleted transplantation in children. The library targeted TCRbeta and was prepared with unique molecular identifiers. From the PCR reads, TCRdb called clonotypes with MiXCR, one entry per CDR3 protein. Of about 830,000 distinct CDR3 sequences in the sample, under 20% were seen once. The specimen comprised PBMCs, mostly from graft donor cells, sampled 360 days after TCRalphabeta/CD19-depleted stem cell transplant. This clonotype was sampled from a male patient aged 10 to 17 who had a stem cell transplant for acute lymphoblastic leukemia, so the T cells may come from the graft donor.

As DNA, the CDR3 is TGTGCCAGCTGGGCTAGCGGTGCTGGTTACGAGCAGTACTTC. Translation: CASWASGAGYEQYF. The chain links TRBV2 to TRBJ2-7, with TRBD2 matching over 7 bases. V was pared by 8 bases and J by 4 bases, with 11 bases of the junction left unmatched. This CDR3 is built from 14 residues. Germline V gene sequence: CDR1 SNHLY, CDR2 FYNNEI.